Below, 6 T cell receptor beta chains from the same sample are listed, as sequenced in a study of T cells of healthy individuals. TCRdb re-derived calls from the 5' RACE reads in MiXCR, one entry per CDR3 protein. This sample has 95,000 to 100,000 distinct CDR3 sequences; 17% occur once, and the top ten carry 6% to 8%. Receptor source: a human donor in good health.

This clonotype appeared a few times. The chain couples TRBV3-1 to TRBJ2-1; TRBD2 aligns across 7 bases. The CDR3 consists of 12 residues. Germline values: CDR1 LGHDT, CDR2 YNNKEL (reference sequence). Trimming took 4 bases from V and 12 from J; bases not matched to a gene: 6. The CDR3 DNA sequence: TGTGCCAGCAGCCCACTTGGGGAGGGGCAGTTCTTC. Its protein is CASSPLGEGQFF.

This clonotype was observed many times. The gene calls are TRBV12-3 or TRBV12-4 and TRBJ1-5, with unresolved D. The CDR3 has 15 amino acids. V lost 6 bases, J lost 2 bases, and 14 bases lay in between. The CDR3 protein is CASSLQSGGNQPQHF. The CDR3 DNA follows: TGTGCCAGCAGCTTACAAAGTGGGGGCAATCAGCCCCAGCATTTT.

This clonotype has more than one count but fewer than ten. The V call is TRBV6-6, the J call TRBJ1-2; TRBD1 matches at 8 bases. The CDR3 is 15 residues long. Germline V lookup: CDR1 MNHNY, CDR2 SVGAGI (reference sequence). Trimming removed 4 bases from V and 0 bases from J; junction bases left unmatched: 4. The CDR3: CASSSLQGANYGYTF. As DNA, the CDR3 is TGTGCCAGCAGTTCGTTACAGGGGGCTAACTATGGCTACACCTTC.

The chain couples TRBV28 to TRBJ1-2; TRBD1 matches at 10 bases. Germline CDR1 reads MDHEN; CDR2 reads SYDVKM. The CDR3 runs 14 residues. J gave up 8 bases and V 4 bases, and 7 bases lay outside the gene matches. CDR3 in amino acids: CASSSGRTGGGYTF. For the CDR3, the DNA is TGTGCCAGCAGTTCGGGGAGGACAGGGGGAGGCTACACCTTC.

This clonotype appeared a few times. The DNA is omitted, as the CDR3 cannot be located on it reliably, and the CDR3 follows TCRdb's listing. This sequence joins TRBV7-5 and TRBJ1-4; TRBD1 is the table's D call, not checked against the DNA. TRBV7-5 is noted as a pseudogene. The CDR3 has 20 amino acids, counting both end residues. CDR3: CISVPEAPTYLRGGNEKLFF.

The chain has TRBV19 and TRBJ1-5; D uncertain. The V and J ends lost 5 bases and 1 base respectively, with 9 bases between them. Germline V CDR1 and CDR2: LNHDA, SQIVND (reference sequence). The CDR3 has 14 residues. This CDR3 is CASSAYKSNQPQHF. The CDR3 DNA reads as TGTGCCAGTAGTGCCTACAAGAGCAATCAGCCCCAGCATTTT.